Listed here is a single TCR beta chain. Its specificity is unknown. Expressed TCRB transcripts got sequenced, as all isolated RNA was reverse transcribed. Only in-frame clones appear in the TCRdb table, and some are missing; sequencing was by immunoSEQ multiplex PCR. The sample consists of about 620,000 clones, 15% of them appearing once. This sample was taken from a study of beta chain features in type 1 diabetes. About the research overall: Across every sample, around 98 million sorted cells were examined in total.

Points from the study as a whole: Naive, central memory and Treg TCRB repertoires appeared more alike in patients than in healthy donors.

With 9 bases removed from V and 0 bases from J, the gap between germline ends came to 9 bases. The CDR3 is 13 amino acids. Germline assignment: CDR1 SGHVS and CDR2 FQNEAQ. This TCR was recovered from a man aged 18 to 30 in good health. The sample consisted of naive CD4+ T cells from blood. V is TRBV7-8 and J is TRBJ2-1; the D gene could be TRBD1 or TRBD2 (5 bases each). DNA of the CDR3: TGTGCCAGTTGGGGGTACTCCTACAATGAGCAGTTCTTC. Translating gives CASWGYSYNEQFF.